Listed below are T cell receptor beta chains from one sample, sequenced in a study of T cell responses to AZD1222 COVID-19 vaccine. Some clones are missing from TCRdb's copy, which holds only in-frame ones; the method was immunoSEQ multiplex PCR. The sample lists 150,000 or so clones; 85% to 90% were seen once. Source: peripheral blood, taken on day 0 of AZD1222 vaccination. These receptors were taken from an adult in good health. Each CDR3 is given with its conserved first and last residue. The order of the fields is D gene, V gene, CDR3 length, clone size, J gene, CDR3 DNA, CDR3 protein. D genes are given only for firm matches. Rows may omit the clone size; those that give it use once, few, many or a size class.

>.|TRBV7-2|15|few|TRBJ2-2
TGTGCCAGCAGCTTAGGGAGTCAAAACACCGGGGAGCTGTTTTTT
CASSLGSQNTGELFF
>TRBD1|TRBV10-3|12|.|TRBJ2-1
TGTGCCATCAGTGAGTCGACAGGGGGGCAGTTCTTC
CAISESTGGQFF
>.|TRBV12-3/TRBV12-4|12|once|TRBJ1-6
TGTGCCAGCAGTTTAGGTAATTCACCCCTCCACTTT
CASSLGNSPLHF
>.|TRBV2|13|.|TRBJ1-1
TGTGCCAGCGACCGGGCTGCAAACACTGAAGCTTTCTTT
CASDRAANTEAFF
>TRBD1|TRBV12-3/TRBV12-4|13|once|TRBJ2-1
TGTGCCAGCAGGCCCACAGGGGGTGGTGAGCAGTTCTTC
CASRPTGGGEQFF
>TRBD2|TRBV29-1|15|once|TRBJ2-5
TGCAGCGTTAGGACTAGCGGGAATACCAGGGAGACCCAGTACTTC
CSVRTSGNTRETQYF
>TRBD1|TRBV5-4|15|.|TRBJ1-1
TGTGCCAGCAACCTGAGGACAGGGATGAACACTGAAGCTTTCTTT
CASNLRTGMNTEAFF
>.|TRBV24-1|15|.|TRBJ1-1
TGTGCCACCAGTGATTTTGGGCAGACGAACACTGAAGCTTTCTTT
CATSDFGQTNTEAFF
>.|TRBV15|12|.|TRBJ2-3
TGTGCCACCAGCAGAATCGAGGATACGCAGTATTTT
CATSRIEDTQYF
>.|TRBV7-2|15|.|TRBJ2-7
TGTGCCAGCAGCAATAGGGGTTTAGGAACCTACGAGCAGTACTTC
CASSNRGLGTYEQYF
>.|TRBV6-2/TRBV6-3|14|.|TRBJ2-1
TGTGCCAGCAGTCCAATTCGGGGACTCAACCAGCAGTTCTTC
CASSPIRGLNQQFF
>TRBD2|TRBV7-2|15|.|TRBJ2-5
TGTGCCAGCAGCTCTAGCGGGAGGGGTGGAGAGACCCAGTACTTC
CASSSSGRGGETQYF
>TRBD1|TRBV6-5|14|.|TRBJ1-1
TGTGCCAGCAGCTACGACAGGGTGGTCACTGAAGCTTTCTTT
CASSYDRVVTEAFF
>.|TRBV7-2|17|.|TRBJ2-7
TGTGCCAGCAGCTTAGTTAGTAGCGGCCTTAGCTCCTACGAGCAGTACTTC
CASSLVSSGLSSYEQYF
>TRBD2|TRBV9|16|.|TRBJ2-3
TGTGCCAGCAGCGTAGGACTAGCGGGAAGCTCAGATACGCAGTATTTT
CASSVGLAGSSDTQYF
>TRBD1|TRBV16|15|.|TRBJ1-1
TGTGCCAGCAGCCAATCGGGGACAGTGAACACTGAAGCTTTCTTT
CASSQSGTVNTEAFF
>.|TRBV7-9|19|.|TRBJ2-6
TGTGCCAGCAGCCAAACTCTAGGGGGGGCGAAATCTGGGGCCAACGTCCTGACTTTC
CASSQTLGGAKSGANVLTF
>TRBD1|TRBV11-3|17|.|TRBJ2-2
TGTGCCAGCAGCTTAGACCCCGGGACAGGGGCTACCGGGGAGCTGTTTTTT
CASSLDPGTGATGELFF
>.|TRBV5-1|11|.|TRBJ2-1
TGCGCCAGCAGCACCCGGGTTGAGCAGTTCTTC
CASSTRVEQFF
>.|TRBV2|12|.|TRBJ1-1
TGTGCCAGCATTCGGGACGGGAGTGAAGCTTTCTTT
CASIRDGSEAFF
>.|TRBV30|19|.|TRBJ2-1
TGTGCCTGGAGTGTTTTTGAGCGGTCCCCCTGGGCGGCGGCGAATGAGCAGTTCTTC
CAWSVFERSPWAAANEQFF
>.|TRBV18|13|once|TRBJ1-1
TGTGCCAGCTCGGGGGGTGAGAACACTGAAGCTTTCTTT
CASSGGENTEAFF
>.|TRBV5-1|15|.|TRBJ2-1
TGCGCCAGCAGCTCCTACCTGGGAACCGACAATGAGCAGTTCTTC
CASSSYLGTDNEQFF
>.|TRBV29-1|12|.|TRBJ1-1
TGCAGCGTTGAACCCGGGGGCGGTGAAGCTTTCTTT
CSVEPGGGEAFF
>.|TRBV18|15|.|TRBJ1-1
TGTGCCAGCTCACCATCCCTACAGGGGAACACTGAAGCTTTCTTT
CASSPSLQGNTEAFF
>.|TRBV7-2|15|once|TRBJ2-7
TGTGCCAGCAGCTTAAATCAGGGGACCTCCTACGAGCAGTACTTC
CASSLNQGTSYEQYF
>.|TRBV6-2/TRBV6-3|14|.|TRBJ1-2
TGTGCCAGCAGTTTCCAGTGGAGGGCCGATGGCTACACCTTC
CASSFQWRADGYTF
>.|TRBV3-1/TRBV3-2|18|.|TRBJ2-6
TGTGCCAGCACGAAAGGGGGGCCTACATACTCTGGGGCCAACGTCCTGACTTTC
CASTKGGPTYSGANVLTF
>.|TRBV13|14|.|TRBJ2-3
TGTGCCAGCAAGAGGGCGGGTAGCACAGATACGCAGTATTTT
CASKRAGSTDTQYF
>.|TRBV19|16|.|TRBJ2-1
TGTGCCAGTAGTATCTTGAGGGTTGACTGGGGCAATGAGCAGTTCTTC
CASSILRVDWGNEQFF
>TRBD2|TRBV5-1|18|.|TRBJ2-7
TGCGCCAGCAGCCTGGGACTAGCGGGAGTGGGGAGCTCCTACGAGCAGTACTTC
CASSLGLAGVGSSYEQYF
>.|TRBV6-5|14|.|TRBJ1-3
TGTGCCAGCAGCACAGGAAGCTCTGGAAACACCATATATTTT
CASSTGSSGNTIYF
>TRBD1|TRBV7-3|17|.|TRBJ1-1
TGTGCCAGCAGCCCTATCGGTGGCAGGGGGTTGAACACTGAAGCTTTCTTT
CASSPIGGRGLNTEAFF
>.|TRBV28|15|.|TRBJ1-6
TGTGCCAGCAGTGTAGGGGTCACCTATAATTCACCCCTCCACTTT
CASSVGVTYNSPLHF
>.|TRBV9|14|.|TRBJ1-4
TGTGCCAGCAGCCCGTGGGGCTCTAATGAAAAACTGTTTTTT
CASSPWGSNEKLFF
>.|TRBV7-2|13|.|TRBJ1-4
TGTGCCAGCAGCTTAGACCTCTTAGGCCAACTGTTTTTT
CASSLDLLGQLFF
>TRBD1|TRBV6-5|13|once|TRBJ1-2
TGTGCCAGCAACCGGGACAGGGAAGGTGGCTACACCTTC
CASNRDREGGYTF
>.|TRBV24-1|15|few|TRBJ2-2
TGTGCCACCAGTGAGACGGGGGCGAACACCGGGGAGCTGTTTTTT
CATSETGANTGELFF
>.|TRBV9|16|.|TRBJ1-3
TGTGCCAGCAGCGTAGATGTGACAAACTCTGGAAACACCATATATTTT
CASSVDVTNSGNTIYF
>.|TRBV6-5|14|.|TRBJ1-3
TGTGCCAGCAGTTCCCGGGACCCAGGAAACACCATATATTTT
CASSSRDPGNTIYF
>TRBD1|TRBV6-5|15|.|TRBJ2-7
TGTGCCAGCAGTTACGGGACAGGGGACCTATACGAGCAGTACTTC
CASSYGTGDLYEQYF
>.|TRBV25-1|13|.|TRBJ1-4
TGTGCCAGCAGAGGGACATCTAATGAAAAACTGTTTTTT
CASRGTSNEKLFF
>.|TRBV18|15|.|TRBJ2-3
TGTGCCAGCTCACCAAGGGAAGCCCGCACAGATACGCAGTATTTT
CASSPREARTDTQYF
>TRBD1|TRBV9|16|.|TRBJ2-7
TGTGCCAGCAGCGTATCCTCAGGGGGCACGACCTACGAGCAGTACTTC
CASSVSSGGTTYEQYF
>.|TRBV10-3|13|.|TRBJ1-5
TGTGCCATCAGTGAAGGCGGGAATCAGCCCCAGCATTTT
CAISEGGNQPQHF